These 21 T cell receptor beta chains were sequenced from one sample in a study of T-cell reconstitution after alpha-beta-depleted transplantation in children. The study's findings and limits: At the one-year point after transplant, T-cell counts and TCRbeta diversity were found to come mostly from T cells that had been newly produced.

For these TCRs, the target antigens are not known. Unique molecular identifiers were incorporated during preparation of the TCRbeta library. Each CDR3 protein is one row after TCRdb ran MiXCR on the PCR reads. The sample consists of 250,000 to 300,000 distinct CDR3 sequences, 6.5% to 9% of them appearing once. The material sequenced was peripheral blood, taken 360 days after TCRalphabeta/CD19-depleted stem cell transplant. All receptors come from a female patient younger than 10 who had a stem cell transplant for Fanconi anemia, so the T cells may come from the graft donor.

This clonotype was observed at least ten times. The chain carries TRBV3-1 and TRBJ2-7; D unclear. Germline CDR1 reads LGHDT; CDR2 reads YNNKEL (reference sequence). Trimming left V 4 bases short and J 3 bases short, with 7 bases between. The CDR3 extends over 12 amino acids. The CDR3 DNA follows: TGTGCCAGCAGCCGGGGTGGCTACGAGCAGTACTTC. Amino acids: CASSRGGYEQYF.

This clonotype was observed many times. The chain combines TRBV28 with TRBJ2-7; D unclear. V was trimmed by 3 bases and J by 0 bases, leaving 12 bases between them. This CDR3 is built from 15 residues. Germline V gene lookup returns CDR1 MDHEN and CDR2 SYDVKM. CDR3 bases: TGTGCCAGCAGTTTCCCAGCAGATGGCTCCTACGAGCAGTACTTC. Its translation: CASSFPADGSYEQYF.

In its sample, this clonotype was seen many times. V usage is TRBV5-5 and J usage is TRBJ2-5; a possible D gene is TRBD1 (6 bases). The V end was cut by 3 bases, the J end by 2 bases, with 17 bases between. The CDR3 sequence is 16 residues long. Looked up from germline, CDR1 is SGHKS and CDR2 is YYEKEE (reference sequence). The chain's CDR3 is CASSSLDSDRQETQYF. The DNA of the CDR3 is TGTGCCAGCAGCTCGTTGGACAGCGACCGTCAAGAGACCCAGTACTTC.

This clonotype was observed many times. The rearrangement joins TRBV12-3 or TRBV12-4 to TRBJ1-1, with no clear D. This CDR3 is 12 amino acids long. Trimming cost V 1 base and J 5 bases, with 5 bases left between them. The CDR3 sequence: CASSLDGTEAFF. CDR3 DNA sequence: TGTGCCAGCAGTTTAGATGGGACTGAAGCTTTCTTT.

Ten or more counts support this clonotype. The chain is built from TRBV28 and TRBJ2-5; 11 bases match TRBD2. Germline V gives CDR1 MDHEN, CDR2 SYDVKM. V gave up 5 bases and J gave up 2 bases; unmatched junction bases: 7. The CDR3 has 16 amino acids. The CDR3 loop reads CASSPLAGGPQETQYF. The CDR3 coding sequence is TGTGCCAGCAGTCCCCTAGCGGGAGGACCACAAGAGACCCAGTACTTC.

In regard to this clonotype: A much larger clone lies one base from this, so it may be a read error. V is TRBV6-1 and J is TRBJ2-7, with 9 bases lining up with TRBD1. V shed 6 bases and J 1 base; nucleotides not matched to a gene: 4. This CDR3 has 14 amino acids. Per the germline V gene, CDR1 is MNHNS and CDR2 is SASEGT. CDR3: CASRCGQGSYEQYF. CDR3 nucleotide sequence: TGTGCCAGCAGATGCGGACAGGGGTCCTACGAGCAGTACTTC.

This clonotype was seen repeatedly, ten times or more. The rearrangement uses TRBV12-3 or TRBV12-4 and TRBJ2-5; D is undetermined. CDR3 length equals 12 residues. Trimming shortened V by 6 bases and J by 3 bases, and 8 bases separated the two germline ends. The CDR3 protein is CASRTGEETQYF. The CDR3 DNA sequence: TGTGCCAGCAGAACGGGTGAAGAGACCCAGTACTTC.

Many counts were recorded for this clonotype. The CDR3 DNA is TGTGCCAGCAGGGTGGGACTAGCGGAGAACACCGGGGAGCTGTTTTTT. Amino acid sequence: CASRVGLAENTGELFF. V gene TRBV12-3 or TRBV12-4 combines with J gene TRBJ2-2; 11 positions agree with TRBD2. V trimming: 6 bases; J trimming: 1 base; junction bases outside the gene matches: 4. CDR3 size: 16 residues.

This clonotype was counted ten times or more. The chain is built from TRBV20-1 and TRBJ2-1; unclear D gene. CDR3 size: 18 residues. Deletions cut 0 bases from V and 0 bases from J, with 18 bases between. Germline assignment: CDR1 DFQATT and CDR2 SNEGSKA (reference sequence). The CDR3 sequence: CSARDLGRARTSYNEQFF. In DNA form, the CDR3 reads TGCAGTGCTAGAGATTTGGGTCGGGCGAGGACCTCCTACAATGAGCAGTTCTTC.

V and J are TRBV15 and TRBJ1-2, with D possibly being TRBD1 (6 bases). The CDR3 consists of 13 residues. CDR1 is LNHNV and CDR2 is YYDKDF in the germline V gene (reference sequence). V was cut by 6 bases and J by 3 bases, with 11 bases left in between. CDR3 nucleotide sequence: TGTGCCACCAGTCTGGGGGCGGACTATGGCTACACCTTC. Its translation is CATSLGADYGYTF. The entire variable domain, with the rest obtained from reference TRBV15 and TRBJ1-2, is as follows: DAMVIQNPRYQVTQFGKPVTLSCSQTLNHNVMYWYQQKSSQAPKLLFHYYDKDFNNEADTPDNFQSRRPNTSFCFLDIRSPGLGDTAMYLCATSLGADYGYTFGSGTRLTVV.

The chain recombines TRBV5-1 with TRBJ2-7; D is unresolved. The germline gives CDR1 SGHRS, CDR2 YFSETQ. This CDR3 is 13 amino acids long. V dropped 0 bases and J dropped 0 bases, with 4 bases sitting between them. CDR3 in DNA: TGCGCCAGCAGCTTGGGCTACTCCTACGAGCAGTACTTC. This codes for CASSLGYSYEQYF.

This clonotype occurred a few times. This chain uses TRBV24-1 with TRBJ2-2, with D unresolved. The CDR3 has 14 amino acids. Germline lookup yields CDR1 KGHDR and CDR2 SFDVKD. V was shortened by 2 bases and J by 4 bases, with 7 bases between the two germline ends. The CDR3, as DNA: TGTGCCACCAGTGATTGGACCGTCACCGGGGAGCTGTTTTTT. Residues: CATSDWTVTGELFF.

V gene TRBV4-3 combines with J gene TRBJ1-1, with D perhaps TRBD1 (5 bases). V gave up 1 base and J gave up 3 bases, with 6 bases separating them. The CDR3 is made up of 13 amino acids. CDR1 and CDR2 from the germline V gene are LGHNA and YSLEER. CDR3 sequence (DNA): TGCGCCAGCAGCCAAGCAGGGCACACTGAAGCTTTCTTT. Translated, it gives CASSQAGHTEAFF.

This clonotype has ten or more counts. This chain joins TRBV24-1 and TRBJ2-1; D remains unclear. From germline, CDR1 is KGHDR and CDR2 SFDVKD. The CDR3 sequence is 19 residues long. The ends were cut back, 3 bases at V and 0 bases at J, with 20 bases in the middle. CDR3 DNA sequence: TGTGCCACCAGTGATCTCACCCTCGGACGTAAGAGCTCCTACAATGAGCAGTTCTTC. It translates to CATSDLTLGRKSSYNEQFF.

The J gene is TRBJ1-2, the V gene TRBV9; D unclear. Trimming pared 4 bases from V and 0 bases from J, leaving 10 bases between. Germline V gene lookup returns CDR1 SGDLS and CDR2 YYNGEE. The CDR3 runs 14 residues. CDR3 loop: CASSLIEANYGYTF. CDR3 sequence (DNA): TGTGCCAGCAGCCTCATTGAAGCTAACTATGGCTACACCTTC.

About this clonotype: Since a much larger clone is just one base distant, this may be a read error. The rearrangement joins TRBV11-2 to TRBJ2-2, with D possibly being TRBD2 (5 bases). Trimming pared 2 bases from V and 0 bases from J, leaving 13 bases between. The germline CDR1 and CDR2 sequences are SGHAT and FQNNGV. The CDR3 loop spans 17 amino acids. Here the CDR3 DNA reads TGTGCCAGCAGCTTATTTCAGCCGAGGGCGAACACCGGGGAGCTGTTTTTT. Translated, it gives CASSLFQPRANTGELFF.

This clonotype has a handful of counts. The rearrangement links TRBV5-5 to TRBJ2-5, with 9 bases fitting TRBD2. The ends lost 1 base at V and 4 bases at J; junction bases unmatched: 8. Germline lookup yields CDR1 SGHKS and CDR2 YYEKEE (reference sequence). The CDR3 has 16 residues. DNA of the CDR3: TGTGCCAGCAGCTTGACGCCCGGGACTAGCATAGAGACCCAGTACTTC. The encoded protein is CASSLTPGTSIETQYF.

This clonotype was seen at least ten times. The gene calls are TRBV12-3 or TRBV12-4 and TRBJ1-5; 8 positions match TRBD1. The CDR3 is 13 residues long. After removal of 11 bases from V and 5 bases from J, the junction contained 8 bases not matched to a gene. The CDR3 nucleotides read TGTGCCGCTTCCCAGGGGGCAGATCAGCCCCAGCATTTT. It specifies CAASQGADQPQHF.

The DNA of the CDR3 is TGCGCCAGCAGTGAGTCGAAAGAGTGGTACCAAGAGACCCAGTACTTC. Its protein is CASSESKEWYQETQYF. V is TRBV10-1 and J is TRBJ2-5; no clear D. The germline V gene has CDR1 WNHNN and CDR2 SYGVQD (reference sequence). The CDR3 extends over 16 amino acids. The germline V and J ends were trimmed by 0 bases and 0 bases, with 11 bases remaining between them.

This clonotype was counted at least ten times. The chain has TRBV6-2 or TRBV6-3 and TRBJ1-1; possibly TRBD1 for D (5 bases). Between the trimmed V and J ends, which lost 10 bases and 5 bases, there was a span of 17 bases. Germline V gene data show CDR1 as MNHEY and CDR2 as SVGEGT. The CDR3 covers 13 residues. CDR3 region: CAIKRGIETEAFF. The CDR3 DNA reads as TGTGCCATCAAGAGGGGCATCGAGACTGAAGCTTTCTTT.

V and J are TRBV2 and TRBJ2-7; 8 bases match TRBD1. This CDR3 contains 13 residues. Germline CDR1 is SNHLY and CDR2 is FYNNEI. The V segment lost 5 bases and the J segment 7 bases; nucleotides outside the gene matches: 7. The CDR3 coding sequence is TGTGCCAGCAGTCTGGACAGGGAAGCTGAGCAGTACTTC. Translated, it gives CASSLDREAEQYF.